Sequencing of this TCR beta chain was carried out in a study of CD8+ T cells in alopecia areata (dated by TCRdb to 2016 to 2019). Concerning the study at large: To study T cell clonal expansion in alopecia areata, the researchers applied high-throughput TCRbeta sequencing to both the C3H/HeJ mouse model and human patients. Human TCRbeta sequencing covered scalp tissue and sorted CD4+ and CD8+ peripheral blood T cells from patchy and totalis/universalis alopecia areata patients and healthy controls. Clonality in the scalp was compared among normal scalp (n=4), patchy alopecia areata scalp (n=8), and alopecia totalis/universalis scalp (n=8). RNA came from the PAXgene miRNA kit for fixed scalp, the miRNeasy kit for PBMCs, and the RNeasy kit for mouse skin. TCRbeta CDR3 regions were amplified by immunoSEQ multiplex PCR using 35 Vbeta forward and 13 Jbeta reverse primers. Here is what the overall study found, with its caveats: Compared with normal scalp, lesional scalp, particularly in alopecia totalis/universalis, had higher clonality and more expanded CD8+ clones, which suggests antigenic drive. TCR sequences shared between patients were less clear than in mice, possibly partly because of HLA diversity in the patient population. Resident alphabeta T cells in normal human skin are also sequenced, complicating scalp TCR repertoire analysis, unlike mouse skin dominated by gammadelta T cells.

Notes on this clone: There is no known antigen for this receptor. Base qualities were left out, and no much larger clone turns up one base away.

The library was generated by the immunoSEQ multiplex PCR assay. For TCR sequencing, RNA was extracted from every sample and reverse transcribed into cDNA to serve as template. First-strand cDNA was synthesized with SuperScript III using a 2:1 mix of oligo-dT and random hexamers. Amplification bias was assessed with a synthetic immune receptor repertoire, and residual bias was removed computationally. The authors' pipeline ran thus. After raw reads were preprocessed to remove errors, the CDR3 was defined following IMGT conventions as running from the conserved cysteine to phenylalanine. Clonality was calculated as 1 minus Shannon entropy normalized by log2 of the number of productive unique TCRs. Scalp TCRbeta sequences were cross-referenced with sorted blood CD4 and CD8 repertoires so that the CD4 or CD8 identity of scalp clones could be inferred. TCRdb retrieved this table from immuneACCESS and kept in-frame rearrangements only. Not all clones are present; in checked studies, unresolved V genes account for under half, and no reason is known for the remainder. The V and J calls and clone size come from that table; D and trimming were worked out from the DNA. The sample data list approximately 100,000 clones, and 55% of these were observed just once. 8% to 10% of the sample rests with the top ten.

CDR1 SNHLY and CDR2 FYNNEI are derived from the germline V gene. From V the trimming removes 4 bases and from J it removes 15 bases, while the gene matches leave 6 bases of the junction unaccounted for. There are 11 amino acids in the CDR3, from cysteine to phenylalanine inclusive. Solely the CDR3 DNA is kept, with 33 bases framed from the first base. PBMCs were isolated by density centrifugation and stained for CD3, CD4 and CD8, and CD4+ and CD8+ T cells were sorted on a FACSAria. Scalp biopsies and blood samples were provided by unaffected controls. This clonotype originated in a human donor in good health. Input material: CD4+ T cells sorted from blood. The chain is assembled from TRBV2 and TRBJ2-1, with 7 bases aligning to TRBD1. DNA sequence: TGTGCCAGCAGTGTTGACAGGGCGCCGTTCTTC. Translated, this gives CASSVDRAPFF.